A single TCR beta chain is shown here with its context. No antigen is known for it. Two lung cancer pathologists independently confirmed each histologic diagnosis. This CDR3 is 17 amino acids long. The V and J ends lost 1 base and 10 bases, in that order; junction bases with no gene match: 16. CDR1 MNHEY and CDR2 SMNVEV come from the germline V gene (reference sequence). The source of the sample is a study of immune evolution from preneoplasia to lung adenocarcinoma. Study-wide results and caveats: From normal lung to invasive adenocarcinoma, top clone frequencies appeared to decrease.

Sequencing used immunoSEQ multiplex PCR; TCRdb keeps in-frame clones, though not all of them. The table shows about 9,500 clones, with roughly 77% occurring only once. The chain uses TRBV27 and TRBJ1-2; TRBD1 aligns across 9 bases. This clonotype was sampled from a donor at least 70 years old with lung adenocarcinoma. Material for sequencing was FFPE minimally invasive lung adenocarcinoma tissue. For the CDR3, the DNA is TGTGCCAGCAGTTTATGGGGCCCTAACAGGGGGCGGCCCGACTACACCTTC. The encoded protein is CASSLWGPNRGRPDYTF.